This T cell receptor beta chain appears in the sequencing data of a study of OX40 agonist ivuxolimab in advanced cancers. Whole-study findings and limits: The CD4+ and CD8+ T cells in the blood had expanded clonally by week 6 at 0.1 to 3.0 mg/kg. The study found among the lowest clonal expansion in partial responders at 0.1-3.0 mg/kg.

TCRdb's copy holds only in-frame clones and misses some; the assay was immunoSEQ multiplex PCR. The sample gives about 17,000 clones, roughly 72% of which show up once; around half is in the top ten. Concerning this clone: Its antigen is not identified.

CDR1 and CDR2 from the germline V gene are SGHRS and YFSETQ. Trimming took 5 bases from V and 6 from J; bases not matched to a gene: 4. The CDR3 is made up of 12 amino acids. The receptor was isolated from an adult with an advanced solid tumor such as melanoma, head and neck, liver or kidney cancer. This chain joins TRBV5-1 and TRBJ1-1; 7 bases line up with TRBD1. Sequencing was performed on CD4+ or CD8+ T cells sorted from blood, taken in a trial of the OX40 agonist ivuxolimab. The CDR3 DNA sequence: TGCGCCAGCAGAGACAGGGTGTCTGAAGCTTTCTTT. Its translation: CASRDRVSEAFF. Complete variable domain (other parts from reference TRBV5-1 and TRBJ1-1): KAGVTQTPRYLIKTRGQQVTLSCSPISGHRSVSWYQQTPGQGLQFLFEYFSETQRNKGNFPGRFSGRQFSNSRSEMNVSTLELGDSALYLCASRDRVSEAFFGQGTRLTVV.